Following are 15 T cell receptor beta chains from one sample sequenced in a study of T cells after posttransplantation cyclophosphamide. Some clones are missing from TCRdb's copy, which holds only in-frame ones; the method was immunoSEQ multiplex PCR. Altogether 45,000 to 55,000 clones were found in the sample, and no singletons occur. The specimen was PBMCs. These receptors were collected from a man aged 35 to 55 in good health, CMV-negative, and a related stem cell transplant donor.

This clone has more than one count but fewer than ten. The chain's CDR3 is CASSRGGRIYNEQFF. In DNA, the CDR3 is TGTGCCAGCAGTCGTGGCGGGAGAATCTACAATGAGCAGTTCTTC. The chain uses TRBV6-5 and TRBJ2-1; 7 positions agree with TRBD2. From germline, CDR1 is MNHEY and CDR2 SVGAGI. With V trimmed by 5 bases and J by 3 bases, 7 bases remained unmatched. This CDR3 has 15 amino acids.

At least ten counts were recorded for this clone. The chain is built from TRBV28 and TRBJ2-7; D is possibly TRBD2 (6 bases). From germline, CDR1 is MDHEN and CDR2 SYDVKM. With 6 bases removed from V and 5 bases from J, the gap between germline ends came to 11 bases. This CDR3 spans 12 amino acids. The CDR3 protein is CASRQRLDEQYF. The CDR3 nucleotides are TGTGCCAGCAGACAAAGACTAGACGAGCAGTACTTC.

This clone was counted ten times or more. An end of the junction does not agree with germline; a read error may underlie this. The V call is TRBV11-2, the J call TRBJ2-5; TRBD2 might be the D (6 bases). The length of the CDR3 is 15 residues. Looked up from germline, CDR1 is SGHAT and CDR2 is FQNNGV. Here the CDR3 DNA reads TGTGCCAGCAGCTCCGGGACTTTCGTGCAAGGGACCCAGTACTTC. It specifies CASSSGTFVQGTQYF.

This clone was seen many times. The chain couples TRBV6-1 to TRBJ1-5, with D maybe TRBD1 (6 bases). The CDR3 spans 14 residues. Germline lookup yields CDR1 MNHNS and CDR2 SASEGT. Trimming left V 6 bases short and J 2 bases short, with 11 bases between. The DNA of the CDR3 is TGTGCCAGCAGCGTCGGGACACGCAATCAGCCCCAGCATTTT. It yields the protein CASSVGTRNQPQHF.

This clone appeared many times. The CDR3 loop is CASSDRVEDTQYF. In nucleotides, the CDR3 is TGTGCCAGTTCTGACAGGGTGGAAGATACGCAGTATTTT. The chain recombines TRBV2 with TRBJ2-3, with TRBD1 matching 7 bases. V trimming: 9 bases; J trimming: 5 bases; junction bases outside the gene matches: 8. CDR3 size: 13 residues. Germline V gene lookup returns CDR1 SNHLY and CDR2 FYNNEI. Combining the CDR3 with reference TRBV2 and TRBJ2-3 gives the whole variable domain EPEVTQTPSHQVTQMGQEVILRCVPISNHLYFYWYRQILGQKVEFLVSFYNNEISEKSEIFDDQFSVERPDGSNFTLKIRSTKLEDSAMYFCASSDRVEDTQYFGPGTRLTVL.

There are many counts of this clone. The chain is built from TRBV6-5 and TRBJ2-1; 8 bases are a match to TRBD1. The CDR3 runs 14 residues. The V gene end was trimmed by 5 bases and the J gene end by 8 bases; junction bases not matched to a gene: 8. Germline V gene data show CDR1 as MNHEY and CDR2 as SVGAGI. CDR3 loop: CASSTRQGLDEQFF. The CDR3 nucleotides are TGTGCCAGCAGTACTCGACAGGGGTTGGATGAGCAGTTCTTC.

Ten or more counts support this clone. V gene TRBV4-2 combines with J gene TRBJ2-2; the match to TRBD2 covers 11 bases. The CDR3 extends over 16 amino acids. J gave up 3 bases and V 1 base, and 1 base lay outside the gene matches. CDR1 is LGHNA, CDR2 YNFKEQ, per germline. This chain's CDR3 is CASSQALAGDTGELFF. Here the CDR3 DNA reads TGTGCCAGCAGCCAAGCACTAGCGGGGGACACCGGGGAGCTGTTTTTT.

This clone showed up many times. The gene calls are TRBV7-9 and TRBJ2-1; tentatively, D is TRBD2 (6 bases). From germline, CDR1 is SEHNR and CDR2 FQNEAQ (reference sequence). V gave up 6 bases and J gave up 5 bases, with 26 bases separating them. There are 18 residues in the CDR3. In DNA form, the CDR3 reads TGTGCCAGCAGATCTCCGATACTAGGGCGGGATTCCAACAATGAGCAGTTCTTC. It is translated as CASRSPILGRDSNNEQFF.

The table lists this clone with many counts. This chain uses TRBV29-1 with TRBJ1-1, with 10 bases that match TRBD1. Trimming took 0 bases from V and 5 from J; bases not matched to a gene: 6. This CDR3 comprises 15 residues. Per germline, CDR1 SQVTM and CDR2 ANQGSEA. In nucleotides, the CDR3 is TGCAGCGTTGAAGATCTGACAGGGGGCAAGACTGAAGCTTTCTTT. It specifies CSVEDLTGGKTEAFF. Full variable domain (missing parts from reference TRBV29-1 and TRBJ1-1): SAVISQKPSRDICQRGTSLTIQCQVDSQVTMMFWYRQQPGQSLTLIATANQGSEATYESGFVIDKFPISRPNLTFSTLTVSNMSPEDSSIYLCSVEDLTGGKTEAFFGQGTRLTVV.

There are many counts of this clone. J is TRBJ1-1 and V is TRBV18; D not certain. Trimming pared 3 bases from V and 0 bases from J, leaving 11 bases between. The V gene's germline CDR1 is KGHSH and CDR2 LQKENI. This CDR3 region has 15 residues. The CDR3 sequence: CASSPLPGVNTEAFF. CDR3 in DNA: TGTGCCAGCTCACCCCTACCCGGGGTGAACACTGAAGCTTTCTTT.

This clone was seen ten or more times. The gene calls are TRBV7-9 and TRBJ1-1; TRBD1 is a possible D gene (5 bases). Trimming left V 5 bases short and J 1 base short, with 17 bases between. Looked up from germline, CDR1 is SEHNR and CDR2 is FQNEAQ (reference sequence). The CDR3 covers 16 residues. The CDR3 spells CASSPYRDGRNTEAFF. As DNA, the CDR3 is TGTGCCAGCAGCCCTTACCGGGACGGGAGGAACACTGAAGCTTTCTTT.

The table lists this clone with many counts. J is TRBJ2-1 and V is TRBV7-9; weak D call: TRBD2 (6 bases). This CDR3 contains 14 residues. CDR1 is SEHNR, CDR2 FQNEAQ, per germline (reference sequence). The germline V and J ends were trimmed by 8 bases and 0 bases, with 11 bases remaining between them. The CDR3 loop is CASWDFISYNEQFF. CDR3 sequence (DNA): TGTGCCAGCTGGGACTTTATCTCCTACAATGAGCAGTTCTTC.

This clone was counted at least ten times. The chain couples TRBV25-1 to TRBJ2-7; 13 bases map to TRBD2. J lost 0 bases, V lost 4 bases, and 0 bases had no gene match. The V gene's germline CDR1 is MGHDK and CDR2 SYGVNS. The CDR3 length is 15 residues. The CDR3 nucleotides are TGTGCCAGCAGTGGACTAGCGGGAGGCTCCTACGAGCAGTACTTC. Protein: CASSGLAGGSYEQYF.

This clone was observed at least ten times. The rearrangement links TRBV29-1 to TRBJ1-1; D not certain. Trimming removed 6 bases from V and 1 base from J, with 9 bases in between. Per germline, CDR1 SQVTM and CDR2 ANQGSEA. CDR3 size: 12 residues. The CDR3 here is CSVREGNTEAFF. CDR3 DNA sequence: TGCAGCGTCCGGGAGGGGAACACTGAAGCTTTCTTT.

This clone was seen at least ten times. The rearrangement links TRBV30 to TRBJ1-5; tentatively, D is TRBD1 (5 bases). From germline, CDR1 is GTSNPN and CDR2 SVGIG (reference sequence). Trimming cost V 6 bases and J 4 bases, with 13 bases left between them. This CDR3 comprises 13 residues. Here the CDR3 reads CACRAGMNQPQHF. Written as DNA, the CDR3 is TGTGCCTGTCGGGCAGGGATGAATCAGCCCCAGCATTTT.